This T cell receptor beta chain was sequenced during a study of shared clonotypes between healthy human individuals. This clone has a handful of counts. Bulk PBMC genomic DNA spanned ten immunoSEQ deep plates. The method was immunoSEQ multiplex PCR; TCRdb's version includes in-frame clones alone and lacks a portion of them. This repertoire shows roughly 510,000 clones, approximately 79% found once; its top ten account for around 13%. Germline CDR1 LGHNA, CDR2 YSLEER. The CDR3 consists of 15 residues. V dropped 0 bases and J dropped 5 bases, with 11 bases sitting between them. The sequenced sample was PBMCs. V and J are TRBV4-3 and TRBJ1-5; TRBD1 is a possible D gene (5 bases). The sequence derives from a woman aged 40 to 55 in good health. Some clones in this sample may be carry-over from other donors' samples. CDR3 sequence (DNA): TGCGCCAGCAGCCAAGACGGGGGGGGTCATCAGCCCCAGCATTTT. It yields the protein CASSQDGGGHQPQHF.